This TCR beta chain was obtained from a study of vaccination and CD4 T cells after COVID-19. Study-wide context: Convalescent study patients returned SARS-CoV-2 positive nasal swab PCR results, with several mild cases and one severe.

This clonotype occurred a few times. The antigen is unknown. The V gene's germline CDR1 is MNHNS and CDR2 SASEGT. CDR3 size: 14 residues. V dropped 5 bases and J dropped 2 bases, with 10 bases sitting between them. Oncomine TCR Beta short-read sequencing was applied to DNA from cultured CD4+ T cells. In TCRdb, the PCR reads were re-called with MiXCR into one record per CDR3 protein. The sample gives fewer than 15,000 distinct CDR3 sequences, less than 70% of which show up once; roughly a tenth is in the top ten. The treatment here: approximately 10-day PBMC culture with coronavirus spike peptide pools or control peptides (ViraFEST assay). Fresh IL-2 medium was used to replace half of the medium on days 3 and 7.

The chain couples TRBV6-1 to TRBJ1-5; no reliable D call. The source of this sequence is a human donor who had recovered from COVID-19. The sequencing used CD4+ T cells from blood, cultured in vitro, collected before SARS-CoV-2 vaccination. The CDR3 sequence is CASSPLTGNQPQHF. CDR3 in DNA: TGTGCCAGCAGTCCCCTTACTGGCAATCAGCCCCAGCATTTT.